Listed below are T cell receptor beta chains from one sample, sequenced in a study of blood T cells in healthy people across ages. TCRdb redid the calling of the 5' RACE reads with MiXCR, one entry per CDR3 protein. In the table there are 1.5 million to 2 million distinct CDR3 sequences, less than 50% of which are singletons. Sequenced input: blood. These receptors originate from a woman between 35 and 50 years old in good health. CDR3s include the opening cysteine and the closing phenylalanine or tryptophan. The order of the fields is D gene, CDR3 length, clone size, V gene, J gene, CDR3 DNA, CDR3 protein. The D gene is left open where the match is weak. Clone size is shown for a subset of rows, as once, few, many or a class of expanded clone.

>TRBD1|17|NA|TRBV27|TRBJ2-2
TGTGCCAGCAGTTTAAGGGGGACAGGGCTCCAGACCGGGGAGCTGTTTTTT
CASSLRGTGLQTGELFF
>NA|13|NA|TRBV4-1|TRBJ1-4
TGCGCCAGCGCCGGGCAGGGGTGGGAAAAACTGTTTTTT
CASAGQGWEKLFF
>TRBD2|16|NA|TRBV20-1|TRBJ2-3
TGCAGTGCTCCCGGGACTAGCGGGGGGGCGAGAGATACGCAGTATTTT
CSAPGTSGGARDTQYF
>NA|14|NA|TRBV7-9|TRBJ2-7
TGTGCCAGCGGCTTACAGTCAGGCCCTGGGGAGCAGTACTTC
CASGLQSGPGEQYF
>NA|16|few|TRBV7-3|TRBJ2-6
TGTGCCAGCAGTTTACGGGCAGGGTCAGGGGCCAACGTCCTGACTTTC
CASSLRAGSGANVLTF
>NA|16|NA|TRBV14|TRBJ2-3
TGTGCCAGCAGCCCAGGGGTTCTAGCGGCAGGAGATACGCAGTATTTT
CASSPGVLAAGDTQYF
>NA|15|few|TRBV5-1|TRBJ2-5
TGCGCCAGCAGCTTTTCGGACACTCTCCAAGAGACCCAGTACTTC
CASSFSDTLQETQYF
>NA|12|few|TRBV6-4|TRBJ1-2
TGTGCCAGCAGTGACTCGTACTATGGCTACACCTTC
CASSDSYYGYTF
>TRBD1|16|NA|TRBV7-9|TRBJ2-3
TGTGCCAGCAGCGCCGTGGGGACAGGGGCTCCAGATACGCAGTATTTT
CASSAVGTGAPDTQYF
>NA|13|NA|TRBV7-2|TRBJ2-5
TGTGCCAGCAGCCAGAACAGAGAAGAGACCCAGTACTTC
CASSQNREETQYF
>NA|17|NA|TRBV11-1|TRBJ2-1
TGTGCCAGCAGCTTAGAGGCGGTCGGGACGTTTGGCAATGAGCAGTTCTTC
CASSLEAVGTFGNEQFF
>TRBD2|16|NA|TRBV4-3|TRBJ2-1
TGCGCCAGCAGCCAAGTGAGCAGCGGGGAAGATCATGAGCAGTTCTTC
CASSQVSSGEDHEQFF
>TRBD1|15|few|TRBV6-2/TRBV6-3|TRBJ2-1
TGTGCCACCAATGAACAGGGGGTGACCTACAATGAGCAGTTCTTC
CATNEQGVTYNEQFF
>NA|13|NA|TRBV20-1|TRBJ1-2
TGCAGTGCTAGTGGGGCCACGGGCTATGGCTACACCTTC
CSASGATGYGYTF
>NA|11|NA|TRBV24-1|TRBJ2-5
TGTGCCACCAGTCGCAGAAATGAGCAGTACTTC
CATSRRNEQYF
>NA|16|NA|TRBV27|TRBJ2-7
TGTGCCAGCAGTTTATCGCAGGTTTCTAGCTCCTACGAGCAGTACTTC
CASSLSQVSSSYEQYF
>NA|15|few|TRBV7-2|TRBJ2-1
TGTGCCAGCAGCTTATCCCGGGTAGTCGACAATGAGCAGTTCTTC
CASSLSRVVDNEQFF
>NA|16|NA|TRBV18|TRBJ2-1
TGTGCCAGCTCACCACCGGGCGGCCGTTCCTACAATGAGCAGTTCTTC
CASSPPGGRSYNEQFF
>NA|13|NA|TRBV7-9|TRBJ1-2
TGTGCCAGCACCCCCCCGGGGATCCATGGCTACACCTTC
CASTPPGIHGYTF
>NA|12|NA|TRBV11-2|TRBJ2-7
TGTGCCAGCAGCTTATGGCTGGACGAGCAGTACTTC
CASSLWLDEQYF
>NA|15|NA|TRBV7-2|TRBJ2-3
TGTGCCAGCAGCTCTCTCCGGGACCCACCCGATACGCAGTATTTT
CASSSLRDPPDTQYF
>NA|13|few|TRBV9|TRBJ2-3
TGTGCCAGCAGCGTGAGACAGACAGATACGCAGTATTTT
CASSVRQTDTQYF
>NA|14|NA|TRBV20-1|TRBJ2-2
TGCAGTGCTTCCGACAGGCGGAACACCGGGGAGCAGTTTTTT
CSASDRRNTGEQFF
>TRBD1|16|NA|TRBV7-9|TRBJ2-3
TGTGCCAGCAGCTTAGCCCGGGACAGGGTCACAGATACGCAGTATTTT
CASSLARDRVTDTQYF
>NA|13|few|TRBV7-7|TRBJ2-3
TGTGCTAGCAGCCCTCAGGGGTTGGATACGCAGTATTTT
CASSPQGLDTQYF
>NA|13|few|TRBV6-2/TRBV6-3|TRBJ2-7
TGTGCCAGCAGTTCTACTAACTCCTACGAGCAGTACTTC
CASSSTNSYEQYF